The present TCR beta chain was sequenced within a study of T cell changes during pregnancy in multiple sclerosis. This clone has only one observation. CDR1 MNHEY and CDR2 SMNVEV come from the germline V gene (reference sequence). There are 14 residues in the CDR3. Trimming took 5 bases from V and 5 from J, leaving 13 bases between them. Profiling relied on immunoSEQ multiplex PCR, and the TCRdb table lists in-frame clones only, not all of them. The repertoire holds just under 45,000 clones, with about nine tenths as singletons. This receptor was taken from a female donor with multiple sclerosis, enrolled in a pregnancy study. The source material was CD4+ T cells from peripheral blood mononuclear cells, sampled in the first trimester of pregnancy. The chain is built from TRBV27 and TRBJ2-1; unclear D gene. CDR3 protein: CASSPSGLNNEQFF. The CDR3 bases are TGTGCCAGCAGTCCCTCGGGTCTCAACAATGAGCAGTTCTTC.